Listed below are T cell receptor beta chains from one sample, sequenced in a study of T cell responses to AZD1222 COVID-19 vaccine. Profiled with immunoSEQ multiplex PCR; TCRdb holds only in-frame clones, not every one. The sample lists approximately 120,000 clones, about 92% occurring once. The sample consisted of peripheral blood, taken on day 0 of MenACWY control vaccination. These receptors came from an adult in good health. The CDR3 runs from the conserved cysteine through the conserved F or W. The order of the fields is V gene, J gene, clone size, D gene, CDR3 protein, CDR3 DNA. A D gene is named only where the DNA matches it firmly. Size is stated for part of the rows, as once, few or many counts, or as a class when the clone is expanded.

v_call: TRBV5-1; j_call: TRBJ2-5; clone_size: NA; d_call: NA; cdr3_aa: CASSLSVSPGETQYF; cdr3_nt: TGCGCCAGCAGCTTGTCCGTCTCCCCCGGGGAGACCCAGTACTTC
v_call: TRBV24-1; j_call: TRBJ2-5; clone_size: NA; d_call: NA; cdr3_aa: CATSDPKGAGETQYF; cdr3_nt: TGTGCCACCAGTGACCCTAAGGGAGCCGGGGAGACCCAGTACTTC
v_call: TRBV5-1; j_call: TRBJ1-4; clone_size: NA; d_call: NA; cdr3_aa: CASSLELSGEKLFF; cdr3_nt: TGCGCCAGCAGCTTGGAACTATCGGGTGAAAAACTGTTTTTT
v_call: TRBV21-1; j_call: TRBJ1-5; clone_size: NA; d_call: NA; cdr3_aa: CASSKAQGRNQPQHF; cdr3_nt: TGTGCCAGCAGCAAGGCACAGGGCCGAAATCAGCCCCAGCATTTT
v_call: TRBV9; j_call: TRBJ2-5; clone_size: NA; d_call: TRBD1; cdr3_aa: CASSAGTGGSETQYF; cdr3_nt: TGTGCCAGCAGCGCAGGGACAGGGGGATCAGAGACCCAGTACTTC
v_call: TRBV2; j_call: TRBJ2-7; clone_size: NA; d_call: TRBD2; cdr3_aa: CASSEARGRRYEQYF; cdr3_nt: TGTGCCAGCAGTGAAGCACGCGGGAGGCGCTACGAGCAGTACTTC
v_call: TRBV7-9; j_call: TRBJ1-1; clone_size: NA; d_call: NA; cdr3_aa: CASSLGPGYVTEAFF; cdr3_nt: TGTGCCAGCAGCTTAGGTCCCGGATATGTCACTGAAGCTTTCTTT
v_call: TRBV2; j_call: TRBJ1-3; clone_size: few; d_call: NA; cdr3_aa: CASSEWAAGNTIYF; cdr3_nt: TGTGCCAGCAGTGAATGGGCCGCCGGAAACACCATATATTTT
v_call: TRBV7-9; j_call: TRBJ2-3; clone_size: NA; d_call: NA; cdr3_aa: CAPEAGDTQYF; cdr3_nt: TGTGCCCCGGAGGCGGGAGATACGCAGTATTTT
v_call: TRBV28; j_call: TRBJ1-3; clone_size: NA; d_call: NA; cdr3_aa: CASSDPGNTIYF; cdr3_nt: TGTGCCAGCAGCGACCCTGGAAACACCATATATTTT
v_call: TRBV4-1; j_call: TRBJ1-2; clone_size: NA; d_call: NA; cdr3_aa: CASSQRAPGRLNYGYTF; cdr3_nt: TGCGCCAGCAGCCAGAGGGCACCGGGACGGCTTAACTATGGCTACACCTTC
v_call: TRBV5-4; j_call: TRBJ1-2; clone_size: NA; d_call: NA; cdr3_aa: CASSWGGYGYTF; cdr3_nt: TGTGCCAGCAGCTGGGGTGGCTATGGCTACACCTTC
v_call: TRBV5-4; j_call: TRBJ2-7; clone_size: NA; d_call: NA; cdr3_aa: CASSLKGVYEQYF; cdr3_nt: TGTGCCAGCAGCTTGAAGGGGGTCTACGAGCAGTACTTC
v_call: TRBV15; j_call: TRBJ1-5; clone_size: NA; d_call: NA; cdr3_aa: CATSRDPNQPQHF; cdr3_nt: TGTGCCACCAGCAGAGACCCGAATCAGCCCCAGCATTTT
v_call: TRBV24-1; j_call: TRBJ1-2; clone_size: once; d_call: NA; cdr3_aa: CATSDPHGQYYGYTF; cdr3_nt: TGTGCCACCAGTGATCCACACGGACAGTACTATGGCTACACCTTC
v_call: TRBV2; j_call: TRBJ1-6; clone_size: few; d_call: TRBD1; cdr3_aa: CASTRQGSDNSPLHF; cdr3_nt: TGTGCCAGCACTAGACAGGGGAGCGATAATTCACCCCTCCACTTT
v_call: TRBV6-5; j_call: TRBJ1-3; clone_size: NA; d_call: NA; cdr3_aa: CASTRGKTGNTIYF; cdr3_nt: TGTGCCAGCACGCGCGGAAAGACTGGAAACACCATATATTTT
v_call: TRBV11-1; j_call: TRBJ1-4; clone_size: once; d_call: NA; cdr3_aa: CAIRQEDEKLFF; cdr3_nt: TGTGCCATCCGCCAGGAGGATGAAAAACTGTTTTTT
v_call: TRBV6-5; j_call: TRBJ2-2; clone_size: NA; d_call: NA; cdr3_aa: CASSSSGTPTGELFF; cdr3_nt: TGTGCCAGCAGTTCGTCCGGGACACCCACCGGGGAGCTGTTTTTT
v_call: TRBV28; j_call: TRBJ1-5; clone_size: NA; d_call: NA; cdr3_aa: CASSTNQPQHF; cdr3_nt: TGTGCCAGCAGCACGAATCAGCCCCAGCATTTT
v_call: TRBV7-6; j_call: TRBJ2-1; clone_size: NA; d_call: TRBD2; cdr3_aa: CASRGLAGSSYNEQFF; cdr3_nt: TGTGCCAGCAGGGGACTAGCGGGCAGCTCCTACAATGAGCAGTTCTTC
v_call: TRBV3-1/TRBV3-2; j_call: TRBJ2-5; clone_size: NA; d_call: TRBD1; cdr3_aa: CASSQDMPLCRGGTGAQYF; cdr3_nt: TGTGCCAGCAGCCAAGATATGCCCCTGTGTCGCGGGGGGACAGGGGCCCAGTACTTC
v_call: TRBV12-3/TRBV12-4; j_call: TRBJ2-7; clone_size: NA; d_call: NA; cdr3_aa: CASSLREQYF; cdr3_nt: TGTGCCAGCAGTTTGAGGGAGCAGTACTTC
v_call: TRBV14; j_call: TRBJ2-1; clone_size: NA; d_call: TRBD2; cdr3_aa: CASSYGTSGNSKFF; cdr3_nt: TGTGCCAGCAGCTATGGGACTAGCGGTAATAGTAAGTTCTTC
v_call: TRBV28; j_call: TRBJ1-6; clone_size: NA; d_call: NA; cdr3_aa: CASSSQGSSSYNSPLHF; cdr3_nt: TGTGCCAGCAGTTCCCAAGGATCGAGCTCCTATAATTCACCCCTCCACTTT
v_call: TRBV12-3/TRBV12-4; j_call: TRBJ1-3; clone_size: NA; d_call: NA; cdr3_aa: CASSSRQVSVIYF; cdr3_nt: TGTGCCAGCAGTTCCCGACAGGTTTCGGTCATATATTTT
v_call: TRBV14; j_call: TRBJ2-3; clone_size: NA; d_call: NA; cdr3_aa: CASSHFSTDTQYF; cdr3_nt: TGTGCCAGCAGCCACTTTAGCACAGATACGCAGTATTTT
v_call: TRBV11-2; j_call: TRBJ1-2; clone_size: NA; d_call: NA; cdr3_aa: CASSSGPYGYTF; cdr3_nt: TGTGCCAGCAGCTCTGGACCCTATGGCTACACCTTC
v_call: TRBV6-4; j_call: TRBJ1-6; clone_size: NA; d_call: TRBD1; cdr3_aa: CASSEVGGQGGSPLHF; cdr3_nt: TGTGCCAGCAGTGAAGTCGGCGGACAGGGAGGCTCACCCCTCCACTTT
v_call: TRBV23-1; j_call: TRBJ2-2; clone_size: NA; d_call: NA; cdr3_aa: CASTSIWGNTGELFF; cdr3_nt: TGCGCCAGCACCTCAATCTGGGGTAACACCGGGGAGCTGTTTTTT
v_call: TRBV6-5; j_call: TRBJ1-2; clone_size: NA; d_call: TRBD1; cdr3_aa: CASTWGQGRGDGYTF; cdr3_nt: TGTGCCAGCACCTGGGGACAGGGGCGGGGAGATGGCTACACCTTC
v_call: TRBV6-5; j_call: TRBJ1-3; clone_size: NA; d_call: TRBD1; cdr3_aa: CASRTGGPLNTIYF; cdr3_nt: TGTGCCAGCCGAACAGGGGGACCTCTAAACACCATATATTTT
v_call: TRBV2; j_call: TRBJ2-3; clone_size: few; d_call: NA; cdr3_aa: CASSAGTGDTDTQYF; cdr3_nt: TGTGCCAGCAGTGCTGGGACTGGTGACACAGATACGCAGTATTTT
v_call: TRBV28; j_call: TRBJ1-4; clone_size: NA; d_call: NA; cdr3_aa: CASGAGMAKLFF; cdr3_nt: TGTGCCAGCGGGGCAGGGATGGCAAAACTGTTTTTT
v_call: TRBV5-1; j_call: TRBJ1-1; clone_size: NA; d_call: TRBD1; cdr3_aa: CASSLGQGWYTEAFF; cdr3_nt: TGCGCCAGCAGCTTGGGACAGGGGTGGTACACTGAAGCTTTCTTT
v_call: TRBV10-3; j_call: TRBJ2-7; clone_size: NA; d_call: TRBD1; cdr3_aa: CAISDNLGTGQSSYEQYF; cdr3_nt: TGTGCCATCAGTGATAATTTGGGTACGGGACAGAGCTCCTACGAGCAGTACTTC
v_call: TRBV15; j_call: TRBJ2-3; clone_size: NA; d_call: NA; cdr3_aa: CATSPGVARDTQYF; cdr3_nt: TGTGCCACCAGCCCTGGGGTAGCGAGGGATACGCAGTATTTT
v_call: TRBV9; j_call: TRBJ2-7; clone_size: once; d_call: TRBD2; cdr3_aa: CASSVELAGVYEQYF; cdr3_nt: TGTGCCAGCAGCGTAGAACTAGCGGGAGTCTACGAGCAGTACTTC
v_call: TRBV2; j_call: TRBJ1-1; clone_size: once; d_call: TRBD1; cdr3_aa: CASRGGQVKTEAFF; cdr3_nt: TGTGCCAGCAGGGGGGGACAGGTAAAAACTGAAGCTTTCTTT